A single sample is the source of the 14 T cell receptor beta chains below, sequenced in a study of blood T cells in healthy people across ages. The second PCR ran about 6 to 12 cycles with a sample-barcoded 5' primer and J-beta primers. Each CDR3 protein is one row after TCRdb ran MiXCR on the 5' RACE reads. This repertoire shows roughly 790,000 distinct CDR3 sequences, roughly 41% found once; its top ten account for 20%. The sequenced sample was blood. The receptors were gathered from an older woman in good health.

This sequence joins TRBV20-1 and TRBJ1-5; 10 nucleotides align to TRBD1. The V segment lost 2 bases and the J segment 6 bases; nucleotides outside the gene matches: 10. Germline assignment: CDR1 DFQATT and CDR2 SNEGSKA (reference sequence). This CDR3 has 16 residues. Here the CDR3 DNA reads TGCAGTGCTAGATCCCAACAGGACAGGGGGGTTCAGCCCCAGCATTTT. This sequence encodes CSARSQQDRGVQPQHF.

This clonotype was recorded at least ten times. This rearrangement joins TRBV7-2 to TRBJ2-4, with D possibly being TRBD2 (5 bases). The CDR3 is 15 amino acids. The ends were cut back, 1 base at V and 5 bases at J, with 12 bases in the middle. CDR1 is SGHTA and CDR2 is FQGNSA in the germline V gene. CDR3 DNA: TGTGCCAGCAGCTTAGAGGCGGGTTTGGAAAACATTCAGTACTTC. Its protein product is CASSLEAGLENIQYF.

This chain connects TRBV12-3 or TRBV12-4 to TRBJ2-2; 7 positions agree with TRBD2. There are 16 residues in the CDR3. J was trimmed by 4 bases and V by 7 bases; bases with no gene match: 12. The CDR3 DNA reads TGTGCCAGCACCTACTTGGGGGGGGTAGGCACCGGGGAGCTGTTTTTT. Translation gives CASTYLGGVGTGELFF.

The chain is built from TRBV19 and TRBJ2-1, with D perhaps matching TRBD2 (5 bases). This CDR3 spans 14 amino acids. CDR1 is LNHDA, CDR2 SQIVND, per germline (reference sequence). The V end was cut by 6 bases, the J end by 8 bases, with 17 bases between. CDR3 protein: CASRRQVGNYEQFF. CDR3 DNA sequence: TGTGCCAGTAGGCGCCAAGTCGGGAACTATGAGCAGTTCTTC.

DNA of the CDR3: TGCAGTGCTAGAACGGGACAGATTAACACTGAAGCTTTCTTT. It specifies CSARTGQINTEAFF. This rearrangement joins TRBV20-1 to TRBJ1-1; 7 nucleotides align to TRBD1. This CDR3 is 14 amino acids long. V lost 2 bases to trimming and J lost 2 bases; unmatched junction nucleotides: 5. Germline CDR1 DFQATT, CDR2 SNEGSKA (reference sequence).

This clonotype occurred a few times. The V gene is TRBV12-3 or TRBV12-4, the J gene TRBJ2-7; D remains unclear. The V end was cut by 3 bases, the J end by 3 bases, with 12 bases between. CDR3 length equals 14 residues. The CDR3 DNA is TGTGCCAGCAGTTTTCGAGCCGCAGGCTACGAGCAGTACTTC. It translates to CASSFRAAGYEQYF.

V gene TRBV7-9 combines with J gene TRBJ1-5, with TRBD1 matching 7 bases. CDR1 SEHNR and CDR2 FQNEAQ come from the germline V gene (reference sequence). The CDR3 is 16 amino acids. Unmatched junction bases numbered 9, after V lost 3 bases and J lost 4 bases. CDR3 in amino acids: CASSLDRAGGNQPQHF. The CDR3 DNA is TGTGCCAGCAGCTTGGACCGGGCAGGGGGTAATCAGCCCCAGCATTTT.

V usage is TRBV29-1 and J usage is TRBJ2-1; 15 bases align to TRBD2. Germline V lookup: CDR1 SQVTM, CDR2 ANQGSEA. The CDR3 sequence is 17 residues long. V lost 7 bases and J lost 2; bases outside the gene matches: 9. CDR3 nucleotide sequence: TGCAGCGCTTCGGGACTAGCGGGAGGTCAACCCTACAATGAGCAGTTCTTC. As protein: CSASGLAGGQPYNEQFF.

This clonotype was observed a single time. The rearrangement uses TRBV29-1 and TRBJ2-3, with 9 bases identical to TRBD2. There are 14 residues in the CDR3. Germline assignment: CDR1 SQVTM and CDR2 ANQGSEA. V gave up 3 bases and J gave up 2 bases; unmatched junction bases: 3. CDR3 amino acids: CSVELAGITDTQYF. CDR3 DNA sequence: TGCAGCGTTGAGCTAGCGGGGATCACAGATACGCAGTATTTT.

V gene TRBV20-1 combines with J gene TRBJ2-1; 9 bases match TRBD2. CDR1 and CDR2 from the germline V gene are DFQATT and SNEGSKA (reference sequence). The CDR3 covers 15 residues. The J segment lost 5 bases and the V segment lost 1 base, leaving 6 bases of the junction unmatched. The chain's CDR3 is CSARAGRGGNNEQFF. The CDR3 DNA is TGCAGTGCTAGAGCGGGGCGGGGGGGAAACAATGAGCAGTTCTTC.

About this clonotype: An end of the junction differs from the germline gene, which may be a read error. This rearrangement joins TRBV20-1 to TRBJ2-5, with 9 bases aligning to TRBD1. The germline V gene has CDR1 DFQATT and CDR2 SNEGSKA (reference sequence). CDR3 length: 14 residues. The CDR3 nucleotides read TGCAGTGCCAGAGTGGGACAGGGCCCAGGGGCCCAGTACTTC. This translates into CSARVGQGPGAQYF.

This clonotype occurred once. The chain joins TRBV27 to TRBJ2-3, with D hard to call. Trimming shortened V by 4 bases and J by 4 bases, and 15 bases separated the two germline ends. The CDR3 totals 15 residues. Germline values: CDR1 MNHEY, CDR2 SMNVEV (reference sequence). CDR3 sequence reads: CASSSLSLGSDTQYF. The CDR3 bases are TGTGCCAGCAGTTCGCTCTCCCTGGGGTCAGATACGCAGTATTTT.

This clonotype was seen more than once but under ten times. J is TRBJ2-7 and V is TRBV21-1; the D call of TRBD1 is as the table states it, not checked on the DNA. TRBV21-1 is classified as a pseudogene. The CDR3 is made up of 15 amino acids. The CDR3 DNA follows: TGTGCCAGCAGCAATAGTAATAAGGGGGCTGGCGAGCAGTACTTC. Amino acid sequence: CASSNSNKGAGEQYF.

At least ten counts were recorded for this clonotype. The CDR3 sequence: CASSPTAAGEQYF. The CDR3, as DNA: TGTGCCAGCAGTCCGACAGCGGCTGGGGAGCAGTACTTC. The chain recombines TRBV27 with TRBJ2-7; possibly TRBD1 or TRBD2 for D (5 bases each). The V and J ends lost 5 bases and 7 bases respectively, with 15 bases between them. The CDR3 spans 13 residues. Germline-derived CDR1 and CDR2 are MNHEY and SMNVEV (reference sequence).